The 25 T cell receptor beta chains in this list originate from one sample, sequenced in a study of tumor and adjacent non-tumor tissue in lung cancer. No cell sorting was done before RNA was extracted from the tissue. Three rounds of nested PCR, following a modified ARM-PCR protocol, produced the TCRbeta library. TCRdb re-analysed the multiplex PCR reads in MiXCR, keeping a single row per CDR3 protein. The sample records tens of thousands of distinct CDR3 sequences, 55% to 75% being singletons. Material for sequencing was lung tumor tissue. These receptors originate from a woman in her thirties or forties with non-small cell lung cancer.

The J gene is TRBJ2-1, the V gene TRBV29-1, with D maybe TRBD1 (6 bases). Trimming cost V 2 bases and J 5 bases, with 16 bases left between them. This CDR3 has 15 residues. Looked up from germline, CDR1 is SQVTM and CDR2 is ANQGSEA. CDR3 in amino acids: CSVEPLGHLNNEQFF. The CDR3 DNA follows: TGCAGCGTTGAACCTTTGGGACACTTAAACAATGAGCAGTTCTTC.

Regarding this clonotype: A much bigger clone sits one base away, suggesting this may be a read error. The rearrangement links TRBV24-1 to TRBJ2-1; tentatively, D is TRBD2 (5 bases). Germline-derived CDR1 and CDR2 are KGHDR and SFDVKD. The germline V and J ends were trimmed by 4 bases and 6 bases, with 18 bases remaining between them. The CDR3 extends over 16 amino acids. The CDR3 DNA reads as TGTGCCACCAGTGACCGCGGGCGTGACCCCCGCAATGAGCAGTTCTTC. It yields the protein CATSDRGRDPRNEQFF.

This clonotype was found a few times. The J gene is TRBJ2-1, the V gene TRBV12-3 or TRBV12-4, with D possibly matching TRBD1 (5 bases). The length of the CDR3 is 15 residues. The V and J ends lost 6 bases and 9 bases respectively, with 21 bases between them. CDR3 bases: TGTGCCAGCAGACCCCCTGGGGCACCTAACAGTGAGCAGTTCTTC. Translation gives CASRPPGAPNSEQFF.

Worth noting for this clonotype: This sequence may be a read error, since a much larger clone differs from it by one base. The genes are TRBV30 and TRBJ2-7; perhaps TRBD2 as D (5 bases). The germline V gene has CDR1 GTSNPN and CDR2 SVGIG (reference sequence). The CDR3 sequence is 11 residues long. The DNA for the CDR3 is TGTGCCTGCCGGACTCGGTACGAGAAGTACTTC. This translates into CACRTRYEKYF.

The chain links TRBV28 to TRBJ1-1; D not certain. The germline V and J ends were trimmed by 8 bases and 7 bases, with 14 bases remaining between them. Germline V gene sequence: CDR1 MDHEN, CDR2 SYDVKM. The CDR3 length is 12 residues. DNA of the CDR3: TGTGCCAGCGGACGGCCGAACGTTGAAGCTTTCTTT. Encoded protein: CASGRPNVEAFF.

In the case of this clonotype: It is likely a read error, because the conserved phenylalanine at the end of the CDR3 is missing. The DNA is left out, because the CDR3 cannot be placed on it with certainty; the CDR3 is given as TCRdb lists it. The J gene is TRBJ2-5, the V gene TRBV4-1; TRBD1 was called by the table and not checked on the DNA. The germline CDR1 and CDR2 sequences are MGHRA and YSYEKL. The CDR3 is 16 amino acids in total, end residues counted. CDR3: CASSLYPGTGGETQYS.

On this clonotype: As the CDR3 is not closed by the conserved phenylalanine or tryptophan, this likely results from a read error. V is TRBV11-2 and J is TRBJ2-5; 9 bases line up with TRBD2. The CDR3 spans 16 residues. Looked up from germline, CDR1 is SGHAT and CDR2 is FQNNGV. CDR3 loop: CATSRLAEGWQETQYL. In DNA, the CDR3 is TGTGCCACCAGCAGACTAGCGGAGGGGTGGCAGGAGACCCAGTACTTG.

Comments on this clonotype: A much larger clone lies one base from this, so it may be a read error. This rearrangement joins TRBV21-1 to TRBJ2-3. TRBV21-1 is a pseudogene. This CDR3 comprises 11 residues. CDR3 sequence reads: CASRERETQYF. CDR3 sequence (DNA): TGTGCCAGCAGGGAGAGGGAAACGCAGTATTTT.

This clonotype was seen at least ten times. V gene TRBV28 combines with J gene TRBJ1-5, with D possibly being TRBD1 (5 bases). The CDR3 spans 15 residues. Trimming pared 3 bases from V and 5 bases from J, leaving 14 bases between. Germline loops: CDR1 MDHEN, CDR2 SYDVKM. The chain's CDR3 is CASSFGGTAYQPQHF. The CDR3, as DNA: TGTGCCAGCAGTTTCGGGGGGACTGCTTATCAGCCCCAGCATTTT.

This clonotype was detected a few times. A much larger clone is a single base away; this may be a read error. This chain joins TRBV6-1 and TRBJ2-7; 8 bases are a match to TRBD1. The CDR3 length is 14 residues. The germline V gene encodes CDR1 MNHNS and CDR2 SASEGT. CDR3 loop: CTSSTRTGTYEQYF. CDR3 bases: TGTACCAGCAGTACTCGGACAGGGACCTACGAGCAGTACTTC.

Turning to this clonotype: One junction end does not reproduce the germline sequence, and a read error may be involved. The chain is built from TRBV20-1 and TRBJ2-1; 7 bases fit TRBD2. CDR1 is DFQATT, CDR2 SNEGSKA, per germline (reference sequence). There are 14 residues in the CDR3. This CDR3 is CSTSRGLAYNEQFF. The CDR3 DNA follows: TGCAGTACTAGTAGAGGACTAGCCTACAATGAGCAGTTCTTC.

Details on this clonotype: Because the CDR3 is missing its conserved closing phenylalanine or tryptophan, this is likely a read error. V and J are TRBV5-4 and TRBJ1-1, with 8 bases aligning to TRBD1. The ends lost 9 bases at V and 2 bases at J; junction bases unmatched: 9. Germline CDR1 is SGHNT and CDR2 is YYREEE (reference sequence). This CDR3 is 14 amino acids long. The CDR3 reads CANGTGGFNTEAFV. The CDR3 DNA follows: TGTGCCAACGGAACAGGGGGGTTTAACACTGAAGCTTTCGTT.

Remarks on this clonotype: The junction does not match germline at one end; this may be a read error. The V call is TRBV5-1, the J call TRBJ2-3, with no clear D. CDR1 and CDR2 from the germline V gene are SGHRS and YFSETQ. The CDR3 contains 12 residues. The CDR3: CVSSLSTDTQYF. DNA of the CDR3: TGCGTCAGCAGCCTTTCCACAGATACGCAGTATTTT.

The rearrangement links TRBV12-3 or TRBV12-4 to TRBJ2-5; 9 bases are a match to TRBD2. Trimming removed 5 bases from V and 4 bases from J; junction bases left unmatched: 8. The CDR3 runs to 15 residues. The CDR3 is CASSLWIAGVETQYF. The DNA of the CDR3 is TGTGCCAGCAGTCTCTGGATAGCGGGGGTAGAGACCCAGTACTTC.

With regard to this clonotype: The CDR3 ends on some other residue instead of the conserved phenylalanine or tryptophan, so this is likely a read error. The chain recombines TRBV6-5 with TRBJ1-6; D unresolved. CDR3 length: 14 amino acids. Germline loops: CDR1 MNHEY, CDR2 SVGAGI. The CDR3 region is CGSSYEGVGLPLHI. DNA for the CDR3: TGTGGCAGCAGTTACGAGGGTGTAGGTTTGCCCCTCCACATT.

As for this clonotype: The conserved closing phenylalanine or tryptophan is absent in this CDR3, likely reflecting a read error. The chain couples TRBV7-8 to TRBJ1-1; D is perhaps TRBD1 (5 bases). This CDR3 comprises 15 residues. Germline CDR1 and CDR2: SGHVS and FQNEAQ. The CDR3, as DNA: TGTGCCAACAGCTTAGTAGGTGGGGCGATTTTTGAAGCTTTCTTA. Translation: CANSLVGGAIFEAFL.

A remark on this clonotype: Being one base from a much bigger clone, this may be a read error. The chain uses TRBV20-1 and TRBJ2-7, with D perhaps given as TRBD1 or TRBD2 (5 bases each). In germline, CDR1 is DFQATT, CDR2 SNEGSKA (reference sequence). Trimming took 3 bases from V and 3 from J, leaving 15 bases between them. The CDR3 runs to 14 residues. CDR3: CSASTGLWGYEQYF. The CDR3 DNA sequence: TGCAGTGCTAGTACAGGACTGTGGGGCTACGAGCAGTACTTC.

The chain recombines TRBV28 with TRBJ2-5, with D maybe TRBD1 (6 bases). The CDR3 extends over 15 amino acids. Germline CDR1 and CDR2: MDHEN and SYDVKM. V was cut by 6 bases and J by 6 bases, with 20 bases left in between. The CDR3 DNA reads TGTGCCAGCAGACCAACCGGGACACGGCAAAAGACCCAGTACTTC. Its translation: CASRPTGTRQKTQYF.

The chain has TRBV11-3 and TRBJ2-1, with 8 positions matching TRBD2. Germline V gene sequence: CDR1 SGHNT, CDR2 YENEEA. This CDR3 region has 12 residues. CDR3 nucleotides: TGTACGAGCGGCTTAGCGGGACATACACAGTTCTTC. Its protein product is CTSGLAGHTQFF.

This clonotype was observed a handful of times. The V and J genes are TRBV15 and TRBJ1-5; D is uncertain. CDR1 is LNHNV, CDR2 YYDKDF, per germline (reference sequence). The CDR3 is made up of 15 amino acids. V shed 5 bases and J shed 4 bases, with 15 bases lying between them. CDR3 DNA: TGTGCCACCAGCTTAGGCCGATATGAAAATCAGCCCCAGCATTTT. It yields the protein CATSLGRYENQPQHF.

For this clonotype: The germline gene is not matched at one end of the junction; a read error may be the cause. The chain couples TRBV6-2 or TRBV6-3 to TRBJ2-3; D gene ambiguous. Germline V gene sequence: CDR1 MNHEY, CDR2 SVGEGT. The CDR3 spans 12 residues. The CDR3 reads CTSTWGTDTQYF. In DNA, the CDR3 is TGTACCAGCACTTGGGGCACAGATACGCAGTATTTT.

Comments on this clonotype: A read error is likely, as this CDR3 ends without the conserved phenylalanine or tryptophan. V is TRBV11-2 and J is TRBJ2-7; D uncertain. Germline loops: CDR1 SGHAT, CDR2 FQNNGV. CDR3 length: 13 residues. V was pared by 2 bases and J by 9 bases, with 14 bases between. CDR3: CASSLPPVLGQYS. The CDR3 nucleotides read TGTGCCAGCAGCTTACCTCCAGTTTTGGGGCAGTACTCC.

The chain joins TRBV29-1 to TRBJ2-5, with 8 bases fitting TRBD1. Looked up from germline, CDR1 is SQVTM and CDR2 is ANQGSEA. CDR3 length: 13 amino acids. J lost 4 bases, V lost 7 bases, and 8 bases had no gene match. The CDR3 sequence: CSGKQGGTETQYF. In nucleotides, the CDR3 is TGCAGCGGGAAACAGGGGGGAACAGAGACCCAGTACTTC.

Notes on this clonotype: The CDR3 carries no conserved terminal phenylalanine or tryptophan, so it likely arises from a read error. No DNA is shown, since the ends of the CDR3 on it are uncertain; the CDR3 is the one TCRdb lists. The V call is TRBV29-1, the J call TRBJ2-1; the table's D gene call, TRBD2, was not cross checked with the DNA. CDR1 is SQVTM and CDR2 is ANQGSEA in the germline V gene. The CDR3 sequence runs 14 residues, both termini included. The CDR3 spells CSVTSGLSYNEQLS.

Remarks on this clonotype: At one end, the junction sequence differs from germline, possibly due to a read error. V gene TRBV6-6 combines with J gene TRBJ2-7; 8 positions agree with TRBD1. This CDR3 is 14 amino acids long. Germline assignment: CDR1 MNHNY and CDR2 SVGAGI (reference sequence). In DNA form, the CDR3 reads TGTGCCAGCAACGCCCAGGACAGGGTTCCCGAGAAGTACTTC. Translation gives CASNAQDRVPEKYF.